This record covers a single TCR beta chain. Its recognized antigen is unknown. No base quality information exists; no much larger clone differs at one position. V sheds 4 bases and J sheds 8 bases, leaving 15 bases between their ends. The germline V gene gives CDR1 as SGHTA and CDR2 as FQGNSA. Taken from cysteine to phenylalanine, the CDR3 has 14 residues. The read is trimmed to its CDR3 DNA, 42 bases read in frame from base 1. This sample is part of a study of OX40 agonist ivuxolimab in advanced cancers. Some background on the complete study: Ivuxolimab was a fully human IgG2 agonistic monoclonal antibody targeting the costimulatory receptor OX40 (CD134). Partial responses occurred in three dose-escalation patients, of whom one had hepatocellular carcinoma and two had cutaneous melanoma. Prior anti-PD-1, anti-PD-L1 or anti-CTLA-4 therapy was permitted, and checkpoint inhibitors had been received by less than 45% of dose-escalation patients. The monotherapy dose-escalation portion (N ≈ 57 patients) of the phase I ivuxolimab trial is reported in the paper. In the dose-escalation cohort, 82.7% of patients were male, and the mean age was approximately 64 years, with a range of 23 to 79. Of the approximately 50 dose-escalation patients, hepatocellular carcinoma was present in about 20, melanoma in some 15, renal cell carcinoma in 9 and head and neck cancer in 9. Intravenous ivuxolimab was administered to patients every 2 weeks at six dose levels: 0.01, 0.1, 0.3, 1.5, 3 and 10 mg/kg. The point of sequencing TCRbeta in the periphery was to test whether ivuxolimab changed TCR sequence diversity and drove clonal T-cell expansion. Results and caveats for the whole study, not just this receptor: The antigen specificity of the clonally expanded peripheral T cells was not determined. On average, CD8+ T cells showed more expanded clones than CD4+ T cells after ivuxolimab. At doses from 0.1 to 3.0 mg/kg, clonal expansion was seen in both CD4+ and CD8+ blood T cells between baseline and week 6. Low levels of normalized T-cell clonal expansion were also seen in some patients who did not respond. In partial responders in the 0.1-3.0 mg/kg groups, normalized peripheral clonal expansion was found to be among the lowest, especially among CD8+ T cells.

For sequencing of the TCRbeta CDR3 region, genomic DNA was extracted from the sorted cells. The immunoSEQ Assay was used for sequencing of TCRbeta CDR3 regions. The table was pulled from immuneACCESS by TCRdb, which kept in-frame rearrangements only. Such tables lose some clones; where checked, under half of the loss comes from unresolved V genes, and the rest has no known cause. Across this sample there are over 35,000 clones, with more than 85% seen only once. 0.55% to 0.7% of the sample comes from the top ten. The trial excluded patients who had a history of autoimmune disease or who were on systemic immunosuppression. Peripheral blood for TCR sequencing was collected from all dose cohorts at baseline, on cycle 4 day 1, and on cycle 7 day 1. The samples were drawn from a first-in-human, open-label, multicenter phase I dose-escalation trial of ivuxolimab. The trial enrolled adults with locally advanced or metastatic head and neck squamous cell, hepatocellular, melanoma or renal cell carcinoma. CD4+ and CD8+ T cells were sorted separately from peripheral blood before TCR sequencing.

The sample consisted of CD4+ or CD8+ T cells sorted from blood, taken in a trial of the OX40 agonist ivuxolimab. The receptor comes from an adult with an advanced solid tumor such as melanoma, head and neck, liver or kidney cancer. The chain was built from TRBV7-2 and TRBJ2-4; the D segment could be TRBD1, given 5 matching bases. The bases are TGTGCCAGCAGCTCGACAGTCACCGTCGACATTCAGTACTTC. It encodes CASSSTVTVDIQYF.